A single sample is the source of the 27 T cell receptor beta chains below, sequenced in a study of shared clonotypes between healthy human individuals. Sequencing was performed with immunoSEQ multiplex PCR; in TCRdb, only in-frame clones are kept and a portion is missing. The repertoire includes approximately 1,500,000 clones, around 95% of them detected once, and about 1.2% sits in the top ten. The source material was naive CD4+ T cells sorted from blood. Subset denoted: CD45RA+ positively selected. These receptors all come from a man between 25 and 39 years old in good health.

V and J are TRBV11-2 and TRBJ1-2, with D possibly TRBD1 on 5 matching bases. Germline V gene lookup returns CDR1 SGHAT and CDR2 FQNNGV. V shed 5 bases and J shed 1 base, with 14 bases lying between them. CDR3 length: 15 amino acids. CDR3 amino acids: CASSVTAFNNYGYTF. The CDR3 coding sequence is TGTGCCAGCAGCGTGACAGCGTTCAATAACTATGGCTACACCTTC.

The chain recombines TRBV19 with TRBJ2-3; 12 bases map to TRBD2. The trim removed 0 bases at V and 3 bases at J, leaving 7 bases unmatched. The CDR3 extends over 18 amino acids. The germline gives CDR1 LNHDA, CDR2 SQIVND (reference sequence). CDR3 bases: TGTGCCAGTAGTATAGATCGAGCTAGCGGGAGGGCGACAGATACGCAGTATTTT. Its protein is CASSIDRASGRATDTQYF.

The rearrangement joins TRBV10-1 to TRBJ2-5; 8 bases map to TRBD1. The length of the CDR3 is 14 residues. V shed 3 bases and J 3 bases; nucleotides not matched to a gene: 3. Germline loops: CDR1 WNHNN, CDR2 SYGVQD (reference sequence). CDR3: CASSEQGGEETQYF. DNA of the CDR3: TGCGCCAGCAGTGAACAGGGGGGCGAAGAGACCCAGTACTTC.

Of note for this clone: A junction boundary mismatches the germline segment, possibly from a read error. This chain links TRBV18 with TRBJ1-1; a possible D gene is TRBD1 (6 bases). Germline V gene lookup returns CDR1 KGHSH and CDR2 LQKENI. The CDR3 runs to 13 residues. In nucleotides, the CDR3 is TGTGCCAGCTCACCAGAAAGGGCAGGGGTTGGGCGTTTT. Protein product: CASSPERAGVGRF.

The chain recombines TRBV5-1 with TRBJ1-3, with unresolved D. V was trimmed by 0 bases and J by 0 bases, leaving 13 bases between them. CDR3 length: 17 amino acids. CDR1 is SGHRS, CDR2 YFSETQ, per germline. The CDR3 sequence: CASSLEGSLVSGNTIYF. CDR3 bases: TGCGCCAGCAGCTTGGAGGGCAGCCTAGTCTCTGGAAACACCATATATTTT.

The rearrangement joins TRBV10-3 to TRBJ1-2; D ambiguous. V shed 0 bases and J shed 8 bases, with 16 bases lying between them. The germline CDR1 and CDR2 sequences are ENHRY and SYGVKD. This CDR3 region has 15 residues. CDR3 sequence reads: CAISESVGKTRGYTF. DNA for the CDR3: TGTGCCATCAGTGAGTCGGTAGGGAAAACGCGCGGCTACACCTTC.

This clone was seen once. This chain links TRBV27 with TRBJ2-3; 9 nucleotides agree with TRBD2. The CDR3 contains 13 residues. CDR1 and CDR2 (germline): MNHEY, SMNVEV (reference sequence). V was pared by 10 bases and J by 0 bases, with 2 bases of the junction left unmatched. The CDR3 protein is CAKTSGSTDTQYF. The DNA of the CDR3 is TGTGCCAAGACTAGCGGTAGCACAGATACGCAGTATTTT.

V is TRBV18 and J is TRBJ2-5; possibly TRBD1 for D (5 bases). The V end lost 1 base, the J end lost 5 bases, and 14 bases lay between the germline ends. In germline, CDR1 is KGHSH, CDR2 LQKENI. The CDR3 totals 15 residues. The CDR3 sequence is CASSPRARAEETQYF. In DNA, the CDR3 is TGTGCCAGCTCACCACGGGCCAGGGCGGAGGAGACCCAGTACTTC.

This clone has a handful of counts. The chain links TRBV7-3 to TRBJ1-5; D call uncertain. The CDR3 has 13 residues. Germline values: CDR1 SGHTA, CDR2 FQGTGA. The V end lost 1 base, the J end lost 1 base, and 2 bases lay between the germline ends. The CDR3, as DNA: TGTGCCAGCAGCTTAAGAAGCAATCAGCCCCAGCATTTT. Amino acid sequence: CASSLRSNQPQHF.

The chain has TRBV5-1 and TRBJ2-1; 10 bases fit TRBD2. CDR3 length: 19 amino acids. Germline V gene data show CDR1 as SGHRS and CDR2 as YFSETQ. Trimming cost V 0 bases and J 5 bases; bases outside gene matches: 14. In DNA form, the CDR3 reads TGCGCCAGCAGCTTGGGGGTGGGGCTACTAGCGGGACCCAACAATGAGCAGTTCTTC. Translation: CASSLGVGLLAGPNNEQFF.

The V gene is TRBV11-2, the J gene TRBJ2-1, with 8 bases lining up with TRBD2. Germline CDR1 SGHAT, CDR2 FQNNGV. Germline trimming cut 7 bases from V and 6 bases from J; bases unmatched to any gene: 14. This CDR3 is built from 16 residues. The CDR3 DNA reads TGTGCCAGCATCAAGGCACCGGGACTAGAAGTCAATGAGCAGTTCTTC. This gives the protein CASIKAPGLEVNEQFF.

The J gene is TRBJ2-2, the V gene TRBV9; tentatively, D is TRBD2 (6 bases). Trimming pared 4 bases from V and 6 bases from J, leaving 16 bases between. CDR3 length: 15 residues. The germline V gene has CDR1 SGDLS and CDR2 YYNGEE. CDR3 sequence: CASSPGLEESGELFF. The CDR3 DNA reads as TGTGCCAGCAGCCCGGGACTCGAGGAGTCCGGGGAGCTGTTTTTT.

J is TRBJ1-4 and V is TRBV19; no clear D gene. The germline CDR1 and CDR2 sequences are LNHDA and SQIVND (reference sequence). The length of the CDR3 is 12 residues. V was pared by 3 bases and J by 7 bases, with 6 bases between. The CDR3 loop reads CASSIRAEKLFF. The CDR3 DNA reads as TGTGCCAGTAGTATTCGGGCTGAAAAACTGTTTTTT.

As concerns this clone: This sample also contains other DNA sequences that code for the same CDR3. This chain connects TRBV20-1 to TRBJ2-1; D is unresolved. The CDR3 totals 11 residues. Germline lookup yields CDR1 DFQATT and CDR2 SNEGSKA (reference sequence). Between the trimmed V and J ends, which lost 6 bases and 7 bases, there was a span of 10 bases. CDR3 region: CSAGGVNEQFF. The CDR3 DNA sequence: TGCAGTGCAGGTGGAGTGAATGAGCAGTTCTTC.

This chain connects TRBV10-3 to TRBJ2-1; TRBD1 might be the D (6 bases). The V gene lost 2 bases and the J gene lost 6 bases, with 14 bases spanning the gap. In germline, CDR1 is ENHRY, CDR2 SYGVKD. This CDR3 has 15 amino acids. CDR3 protein: CAISERNQGFNEQFF. The CDR3, as DNA: TGTGCCATCAGTGAGCGAAACCAGGGGTTCAATGAGCAGTTCTTC.

The chain is built from TRBV9 and TRBJ2-5, with 7 bases aligning to TRBD1. Germline V gene lookup returns CDR1 SGDLS and CDR2 YYNGEE. The CDR3 sequence is 14 residues long. V lost 4 bases and J lost 2; bases outside the gene matches: 5. The CDR3 DNA reads as TGTGCCAGCAGCATCCGGGACAGACAAGAGACCCAGTACTTC. Residues: CASSIRDRQETQYF. The full variable domain, completed using reference TRBV9 and TRBJ2-5, is DSGVTQTPKHLITATGQRVTLRCSPRSGDLSVYWYQQSLDQGLQFLIQYYNGEERAKGNILERFSAQQFPDLHSELNLSSLELGDSALYFCASSIRDRQETQYFGPGTRLLVL.

The J gene is TRBJ1-2, the V gene TRBV2; TRBD1 might be the D (5 bases). Between the trimmed V and J ends, which lost 8 bases and 0 bases, there was a span of 13 bases. The CDR3 covers 14 residues. Germline loops: CDR1 SNHLY, CDR2 FYNNEI. CDR3 DNA sequence: TGTGCCAGCCAGGGCTCCACTTCTAACTATGGCTACACCTTC. Protein: CASQGSTSNYGYTF.

This rearrangement joins TRBV2 to TRBJ1-2; no definite D call. CDR3 size: 16 residues. Germline values: CDR1 SNHLY, CDR2 FYNNEI. V was clipped by 2 bases and J by 6 bases, with 19 bases between them. The CDR3, as DNA: TGTGCCAGCAGTGAAACCCGTTTGGGAGCGGGTGATGGCTACACCTTC. It is translated as CASSETRLGAGDGYTF.

The V gene is TRBV18, the J gene TRBJ2-5; 10 nucleotides agree with TRBD1. The CDR3 runs 15 residues. Germline values: CDR1 KGHSH, CDR2 LQKENI. With 1 base clipped from V and 6 bases from J, the junction kept 5 bases outside the gene matches. This CDR3 reads CASSPLGTGVQTQYF. The CDR3, as DNA: TGTGCCAGCTCACCACTAGGGACAGGGGTCCAGACCCAGTACTTC.

The genes are TRBV7-2 and TRBJ2-1; 11 bases match TRBD2. Germline lookup yields CDR1 SGHTA and CDR2 FQGNSA. This CDR3 region has 17 residues. With V trimmed by 4 bases and J by 6 bases, 11 bases remained unmatched. The CDR3 DNA follows: TGTGCCAGCAGCTCATTAGCGGGAGGGATCCTGGGCAATGAGCAGTTCTTC. Translated, it gives CASSSLAGGILGNEQFF.

This chain joins TRBV6-5 and TRBJ2-7; the match to TRBD1 covers 8 bases. J lost 1 base, V lost 5 bases, and 7 bases had no gene match. Germline loops: CDR1 MNHEY, CDR2 SVGAGI. The CDR3 covers 15 residues. CDR3 sequence reads: CASSTPRTGSYEQYF. The CDR3 DNA follows: TGTGCCAGCAGTACCCCGAGGACAGGGTCCTACGAGCAGTACTTC.

Here the CDR3 DNA reads TGTGCCAGCAGACTAGCGCCCCCGGTTAACAATGAGCAGTTCTTC. Protein: CASRLAPPVNNEQFF. The gene calls are TRBV28 and TRBJ2-1; 7 nucleotides agree with TRBD2. V shed 6 bases, J shed 5 bases, and the junction held 10 bases outside the gene matches. The CDR3 runs to 15 residues. The germline gives CDR1 MDHEN, CDR2 SYDVKM.

The CDR3 DNA reads TGCGCCAGCAGCGAACAGCGGGGTTCTAATGAAAAACTGTTTTTT. As protein: CASSEQRGSNEKLFF. The chain couples TRBV5-1 to TRBJ1-4, with D unresolved. Trimming cost V 4 bases and J 3 bases, with 13 bases left between them. CDR1 and CDR2 (germline): SGHRS, YFSETQ. CDR3 length equals 15 residues.

This rearrangement joins TRBV10-3 to TRBJ2-3, with 7 bases lining up with TRBD1. The germline V gene encodes CDR1 ENHRY and CDR2 SYGVKD. After removal of 2 bases from V and 1 base from J, the junction contained 24 bases not matched to a gene. This CDR3 has 22 residues. In DNA form, the CDR3 reads TGTGCCATCAGTGAGCCCGAGCAAACAACCGCTACCGACAGGGCCCGCACAGATACGCAGTATTTT. Amino acid sequence: CAISEPEQTTATDRARTDTQYF.

This chain links TRBV5-1 with TRBJ2-7; D possibly corresponds to TRBD2 (5 bases). Per the germline V gene, CDR1 is SGHRS and CDR2 is YFSETQ. Deletions cut 1 base from V and 5 bases from J, with 7 bases between. The CDR3 has 12 amino acids. For the CDR3, the DNA is TGCGCCAGCAGCTTGCCCGGGAACGAGCAGTACTTC. As protein: CASSLPGNEQYF.

This chain uses TRBV5-1 with TRBJ1-4, with TRBD1 matching over 10 bases. This CDR3 has 15 amino acids. Germline V lookup: CDR1 SGHRS, CDR2 YFSETQ. Trimming took 4 bases from V and 5 from J; bases not matched to a gene: 5. DNA of the CDR3: TGCGCCAGCAGCACCGGGGACAGGGGAAATGAAAAACTGTTTTTT. Protein: CASSTGDRGNEKLFF.

For this clone: Other nucleotide sequences from this sample produce the same CDR3. This chain uses TRBV7-3 with TRBJ1-1; no definite D call. V was pared by 1 base and J by 2 bases, with 5 bases between. Germline CDR1 is SGHTA and CDR2 is FQGTGA. CDR3 length equals 13 residues. The CDR3 DNA is TGTGCCAGCAGCTTAAGTGGAAACACTGAAGCTTTCTTT. Its protein is CASSLSGNTEAFF.